The clone carrying this T cell receptor (beta chain) was counted a few times. Its target is not known. Trimming stripped 2 bases from V and 1 base from J, with 15 bases between. CDR3 length: 17 residues. CDR1 and CDR2 (germline): ENHRY, SYGVKD. The data were taken from a study of cytomegalovirus exposure and HLA in healthy donors. On the study more broadly: Just over 80% of 398 genotyped donors fell in the Caucasian-associated ancestry cluster. Overall study results and limits: The study reported that TCR beta sequences accurately predicted HLA-A and HLA-B alleles in most subjects. TCR sequences were mostly rare, though some public TCRs occurred in many donors. Segments of the TCR beta V type were, in most cases, productive about 90% or about 30% of the time in an earlier analysis.

Primers for the PCR totalled 60 Vbeta and 13 Jbeta. Profiling relied on immunoSEQ multiplex PCR, and the TCRdb table lists in-frame clones only, not all of them. This sample has tens of thousands of clones, with roughly 67% found just once. Sequenced material: PBMCs. The V call is TRBV10-3, the J call TRBJ1-5; tentative D call: TRBD1 (5 bases). This TCR came from a man in his fifties or sixties in good health and CMV-seronegative. CDR3 nucleotide sequence: TGTGCCATCAGTGAGGGGATGGGGCTCAAAAGCAATCAGCCCCAGCATTTT. Its protein product is CAISEGMGLKSNQPQHF.